This T cell receptor (beta chain) comes out of a study of shared clonotypes between healthy human individuals. Study background: Per-donor plates numbered three CD4 naive, three CD4 memory, two CD8 naive and one CD8 memory.

Study-wide results and caveats: Relative to their counterparts shared across all four donors, non-shared clonotypes exhibited diminished generation probabilities.

The study ran the assay at deep level. Data came from immunoSEQ multiplex PCR; TCRdb stores just in-frame clones and leaves some out. The table lists hundreds of thousands of clones, around 78% of them singletons, with 1.5% to 2% in the top ten. V lost 4 bases, J lost 0 bases, and 10 bases lay in between. The CDR3 has 16 residues. Per the germline V gene, CDR1 is MDHEN and CDR2 is SYDVKM. Everyone who donated was a Caucasian adult who lived in Nashville, Tennessee. As concerns this clone: The antigen is undetermined.

The sequenced material came from memory CD4+ T cells sorted from blood. Described subset: CD45RA-negative fraction. This chain connects TRBV28 to TRBJ2-6; no firm D call. The receptor was derived from a woman aged 25 to 39 in good health. In DNA form, the CDR3 reads TGTGCCAGCAGTTCGGACCCCTACTCTGGGGCCAACGTCCTGACTTTC. This encodes CASSSDPYSGANVLTF.